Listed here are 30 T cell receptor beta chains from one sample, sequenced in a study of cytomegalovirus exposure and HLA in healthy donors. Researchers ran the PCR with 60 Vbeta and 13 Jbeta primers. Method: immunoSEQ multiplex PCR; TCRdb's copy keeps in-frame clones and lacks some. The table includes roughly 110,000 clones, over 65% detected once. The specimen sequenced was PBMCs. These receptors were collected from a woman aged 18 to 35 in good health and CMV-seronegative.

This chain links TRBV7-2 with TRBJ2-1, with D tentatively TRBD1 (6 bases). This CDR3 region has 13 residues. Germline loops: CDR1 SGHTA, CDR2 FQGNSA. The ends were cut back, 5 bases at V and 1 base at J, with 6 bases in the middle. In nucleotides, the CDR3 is TGTGCCAGCAGCGGACAGTCCTACAATGAGCAGTTCTTC. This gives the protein CASSGQSYNEQFF.

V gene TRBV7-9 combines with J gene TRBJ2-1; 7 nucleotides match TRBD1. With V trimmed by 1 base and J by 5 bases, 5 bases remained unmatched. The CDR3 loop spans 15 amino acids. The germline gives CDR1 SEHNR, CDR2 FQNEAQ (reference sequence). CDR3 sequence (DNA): TGTGCCAGCAGCTTAGTCCCGGGACAGAACAATGAGCAGTTCTTC. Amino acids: CASSLVPGQNNEQFF.

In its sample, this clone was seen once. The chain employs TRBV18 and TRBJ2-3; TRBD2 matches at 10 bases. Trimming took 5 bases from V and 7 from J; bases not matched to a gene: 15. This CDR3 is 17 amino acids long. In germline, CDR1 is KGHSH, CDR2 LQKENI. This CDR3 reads CASSKELAGAPGNTQYF. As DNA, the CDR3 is TGTGCCAGCTCAAAGGAGCTAGCGGGGGCCCCAGGTAATACGCAGTATTTT. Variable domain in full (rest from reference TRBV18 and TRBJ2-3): NAGVMQNPRHLVRRRGQEARLRCSPMKGHSHVYWYRQLPEEGLKFMVYLQKENIIDESGMPKERFSAEFPKEGPSILRIQQVVRGDSAAYFCASSKELAGAPGNTQYFGPGTRLTVL.

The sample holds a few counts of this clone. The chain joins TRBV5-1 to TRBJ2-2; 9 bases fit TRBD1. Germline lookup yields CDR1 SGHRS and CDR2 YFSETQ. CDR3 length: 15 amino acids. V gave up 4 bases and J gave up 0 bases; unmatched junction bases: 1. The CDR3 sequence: CASSRQGANTGELFF. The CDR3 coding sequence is TGCGCCAGCAGCCGACAGGGGGCGAACACCGGGGAGCTGTTTTTT.

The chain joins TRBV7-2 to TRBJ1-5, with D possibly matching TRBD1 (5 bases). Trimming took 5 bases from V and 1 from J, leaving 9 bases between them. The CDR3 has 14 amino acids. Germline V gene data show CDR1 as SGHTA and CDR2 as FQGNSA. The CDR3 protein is CASSLQGSNQPQHF. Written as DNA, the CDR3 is TGTGCCAGCAGCCTCCAGGGAAGCAATCAGCCCCAGCATTTT.

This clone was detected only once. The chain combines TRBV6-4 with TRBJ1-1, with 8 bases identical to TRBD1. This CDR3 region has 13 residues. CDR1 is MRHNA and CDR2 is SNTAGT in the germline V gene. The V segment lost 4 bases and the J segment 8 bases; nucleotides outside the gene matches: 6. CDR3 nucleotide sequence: TGTGCCAGCAGTGTGGAGAGGGACAGGGAAGCTTTCTTT. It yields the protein CASSVERDREAFF.

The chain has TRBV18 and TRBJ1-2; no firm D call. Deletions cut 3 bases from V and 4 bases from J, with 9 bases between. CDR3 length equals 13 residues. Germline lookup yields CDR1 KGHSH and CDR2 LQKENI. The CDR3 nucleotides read TGTGCCAGCTCACCGGAGGAATCCTATGGCTACACCTTC. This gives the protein CASSPEESYGYTF.

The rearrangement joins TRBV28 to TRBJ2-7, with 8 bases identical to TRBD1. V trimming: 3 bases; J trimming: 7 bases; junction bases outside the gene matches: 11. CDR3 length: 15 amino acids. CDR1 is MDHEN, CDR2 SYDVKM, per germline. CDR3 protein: CASSFTNRGKGEQYF. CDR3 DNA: TGTGCCAGCAGTTTCACAAACAGGGGGAAGGGGGAGCAGTACTTC.

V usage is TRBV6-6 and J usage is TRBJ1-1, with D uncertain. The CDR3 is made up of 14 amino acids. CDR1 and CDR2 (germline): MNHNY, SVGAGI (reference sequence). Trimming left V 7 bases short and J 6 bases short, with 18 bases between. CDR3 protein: CASTLSLRGPEAFF. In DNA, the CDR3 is TGTGCCAGCACTCTGTCTCTCAGAGGCCCTGAAGCTTTCTTT.

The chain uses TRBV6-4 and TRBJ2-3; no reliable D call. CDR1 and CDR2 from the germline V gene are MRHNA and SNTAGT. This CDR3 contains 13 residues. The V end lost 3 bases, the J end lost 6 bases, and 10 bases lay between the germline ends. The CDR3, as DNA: TGTGCCAGCAGTGAGTCCGTCTTTGATACGCAGTATTTT. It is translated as CASSESVFDTQYF.

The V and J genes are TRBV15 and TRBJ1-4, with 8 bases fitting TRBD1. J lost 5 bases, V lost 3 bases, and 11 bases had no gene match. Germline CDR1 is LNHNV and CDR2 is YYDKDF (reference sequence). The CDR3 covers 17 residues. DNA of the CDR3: TGTGCCACCAGCAGTCCCTCGGAAACAGGGGGGAATGAAAAACTGTTTTTT. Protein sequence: CATSSPSETGGNEKLFF.

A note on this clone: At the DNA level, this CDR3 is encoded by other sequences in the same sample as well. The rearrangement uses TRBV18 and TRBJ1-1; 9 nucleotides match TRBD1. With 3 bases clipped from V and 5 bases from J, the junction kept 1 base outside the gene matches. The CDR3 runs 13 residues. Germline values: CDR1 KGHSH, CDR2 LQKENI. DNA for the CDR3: TGTGCCAGCTCACCCGGACAGGGGACTGAAGCTTTCTTT. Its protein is CASSPGQGTEAFF.

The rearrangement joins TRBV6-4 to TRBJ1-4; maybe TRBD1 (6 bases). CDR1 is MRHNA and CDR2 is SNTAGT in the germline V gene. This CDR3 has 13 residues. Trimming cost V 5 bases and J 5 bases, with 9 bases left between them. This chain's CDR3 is CASSPDRNEKLFF. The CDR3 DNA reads TGTGCCAGCAGTCCTGACAGGAATGAAAAACTGTTTTTT.

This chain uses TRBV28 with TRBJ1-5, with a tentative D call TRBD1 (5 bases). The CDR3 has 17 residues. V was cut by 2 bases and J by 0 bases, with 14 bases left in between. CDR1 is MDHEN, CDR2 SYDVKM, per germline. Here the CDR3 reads CASSLRRGDLSNQPQHF. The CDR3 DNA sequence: TGTGCCAGCAGTTTAAGACGGGGGGACCTTAGCAATCAGCCCCAGCATTTT.

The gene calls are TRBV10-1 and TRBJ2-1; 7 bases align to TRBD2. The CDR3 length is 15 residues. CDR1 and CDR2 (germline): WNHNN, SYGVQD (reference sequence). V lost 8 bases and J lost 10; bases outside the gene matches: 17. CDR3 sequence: CASSLSGVARKEQFF. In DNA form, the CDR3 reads TGCGCCAGCTCGTTAAGCGGGGTGGCTCGCAAAGAGCAGTTCTTC.

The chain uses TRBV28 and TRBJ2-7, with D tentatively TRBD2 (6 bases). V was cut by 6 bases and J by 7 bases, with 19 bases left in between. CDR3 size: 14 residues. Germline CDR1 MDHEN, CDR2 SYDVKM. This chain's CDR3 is CASSPDLAFREQYF. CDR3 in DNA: TGTGCCAGCAGCCCCGACCTAGCGTTTCGGGAGCAGTACTTC. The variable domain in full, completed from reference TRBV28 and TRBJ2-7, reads DVKVTQSSRYLVKRTGEKVFLECVQDMDHENMFWYRQDPGLGLRLIYFSYDVKMKEKGDIPEGYSVSREKKERFSLILESASTNQTSMYLCASSPDLAFREQYFGPGTRLTVT.

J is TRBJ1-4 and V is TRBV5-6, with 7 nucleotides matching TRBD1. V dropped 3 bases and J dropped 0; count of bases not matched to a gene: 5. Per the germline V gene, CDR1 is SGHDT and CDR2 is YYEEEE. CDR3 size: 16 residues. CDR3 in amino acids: CASSSQGIATNEKLFF. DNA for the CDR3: TGTGCCAGCAGCTCACAGGGGATTGCAACTAATGAAAAACTGTTTTTT.

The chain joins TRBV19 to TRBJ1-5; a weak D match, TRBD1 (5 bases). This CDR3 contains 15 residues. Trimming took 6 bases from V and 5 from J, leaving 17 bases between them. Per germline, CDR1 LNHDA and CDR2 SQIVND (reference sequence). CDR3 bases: TGTGCCAGTAGAGTAAGCGACAGTCCTCATCAGCCCCAGCATTTT. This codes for CASRVSDSPHQPQHF.

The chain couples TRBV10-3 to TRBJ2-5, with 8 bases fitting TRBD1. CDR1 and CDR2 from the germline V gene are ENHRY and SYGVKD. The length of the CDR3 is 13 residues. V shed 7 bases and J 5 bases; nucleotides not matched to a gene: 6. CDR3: CAIKGQELETQYF. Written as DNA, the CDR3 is TGTGCCATCAAGGGACAGGAGCTGGAGACCCAGTACTTC.

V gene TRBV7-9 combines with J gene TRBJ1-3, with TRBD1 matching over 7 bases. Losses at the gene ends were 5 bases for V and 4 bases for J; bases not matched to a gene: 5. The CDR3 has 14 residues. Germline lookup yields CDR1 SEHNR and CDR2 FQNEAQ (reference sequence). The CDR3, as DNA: TGTGCCAGCAGCCCGACAGGGTCAGGAAACACCATATATTTT. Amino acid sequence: CASSPTGSGNTIYF.

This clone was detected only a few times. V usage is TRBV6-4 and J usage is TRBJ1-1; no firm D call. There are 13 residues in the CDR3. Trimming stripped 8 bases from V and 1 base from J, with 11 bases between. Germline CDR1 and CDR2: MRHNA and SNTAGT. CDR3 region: CASVEGKNTEAFF. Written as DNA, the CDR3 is TGTGCCAGCGTTGAGGGTAAGAACACTGAAGCTTTCTTT.

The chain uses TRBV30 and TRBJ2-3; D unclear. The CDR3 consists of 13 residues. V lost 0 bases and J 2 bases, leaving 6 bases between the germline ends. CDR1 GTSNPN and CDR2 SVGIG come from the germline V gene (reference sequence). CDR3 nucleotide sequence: TGTGCCTGGAGTGTGGAGATCACAGATACGCAGTATTTT. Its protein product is CAWSVEITDTQYF. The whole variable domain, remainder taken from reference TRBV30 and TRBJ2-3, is SQTIHQWPATLVQPVGSPLSLECTVEGTSNPNLYWYRQAAGRGLQLLFYSVGIGQISSEVPQNLSASRPQDRQFILSSKKLLLSDSGFYLCAWSVEITDTQYFGPGTRLTVL.

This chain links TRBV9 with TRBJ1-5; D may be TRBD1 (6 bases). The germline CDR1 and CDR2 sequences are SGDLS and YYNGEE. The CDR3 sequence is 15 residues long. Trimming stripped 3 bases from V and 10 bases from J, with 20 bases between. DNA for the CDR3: TGTGCCAGCAGCGCTTCGGGACACCCCAATGAACCCCAGCATTTT. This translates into CASSASGHPNEPQHF.

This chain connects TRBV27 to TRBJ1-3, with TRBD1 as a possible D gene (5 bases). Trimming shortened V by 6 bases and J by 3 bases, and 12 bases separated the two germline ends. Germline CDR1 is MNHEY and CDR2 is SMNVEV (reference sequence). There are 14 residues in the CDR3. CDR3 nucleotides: TGTGCCAGCAGCCCCGGAGGGGATGGAAACACCATATATTTT. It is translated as CASSPGGDGNTIYF.

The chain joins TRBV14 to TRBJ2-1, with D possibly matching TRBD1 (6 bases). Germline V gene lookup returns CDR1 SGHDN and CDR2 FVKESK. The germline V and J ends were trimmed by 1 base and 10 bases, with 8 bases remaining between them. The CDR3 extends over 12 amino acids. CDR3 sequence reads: CASSQVTGEQFF. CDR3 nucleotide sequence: TGTGCCAGCAGCCAAGTAACAGGGGAGCAGTTCTTC.

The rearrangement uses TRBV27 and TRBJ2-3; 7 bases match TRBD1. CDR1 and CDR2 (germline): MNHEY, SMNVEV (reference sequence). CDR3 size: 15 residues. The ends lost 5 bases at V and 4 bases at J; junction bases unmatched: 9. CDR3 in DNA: TGTGCCAGCAGTCCGGCTCCGACAGGGTCAGATACGCAGTATTTT. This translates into CASSPAPTGSDTQYF.

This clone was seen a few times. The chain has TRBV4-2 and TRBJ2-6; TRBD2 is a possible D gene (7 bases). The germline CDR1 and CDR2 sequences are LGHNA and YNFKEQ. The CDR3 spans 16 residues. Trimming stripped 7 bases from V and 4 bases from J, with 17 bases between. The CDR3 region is CASTAGGGAGANVLTF. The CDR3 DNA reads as TGTGCCAGCACCGCAGGCGGGGGCGCGGGGGCCAACGTCCTGACTTTC.

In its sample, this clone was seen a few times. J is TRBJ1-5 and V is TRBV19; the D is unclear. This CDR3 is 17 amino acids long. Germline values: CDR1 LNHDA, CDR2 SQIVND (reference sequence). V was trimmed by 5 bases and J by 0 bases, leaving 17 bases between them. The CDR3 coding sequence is TGTGCCAGTAGTGCCTTTGAGGGTTCAAATAGCAATCAGCCCCAGCATTTT. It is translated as CASSAFEGSNSNQPQHF.

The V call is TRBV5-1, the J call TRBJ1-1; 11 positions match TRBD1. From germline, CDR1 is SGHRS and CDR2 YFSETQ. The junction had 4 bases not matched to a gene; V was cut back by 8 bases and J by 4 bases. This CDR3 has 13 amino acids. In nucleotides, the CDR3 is TGCGCCAGTGGACAGGGGGCGTCCACTGAAGCTTTCTTT. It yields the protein CASGQGASTEAFF.

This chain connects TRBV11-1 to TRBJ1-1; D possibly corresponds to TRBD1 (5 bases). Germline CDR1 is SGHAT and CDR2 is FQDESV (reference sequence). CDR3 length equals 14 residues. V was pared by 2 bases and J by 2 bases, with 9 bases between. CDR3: CASSLKGLNTEAFF. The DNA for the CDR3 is TGTGCCAGCAGCTTAAAGGGGCTTAACACTGAAGCTTTCTTT.